This T cell receptor beta chain is from a study of STAT5B mutations in CD4+ large granular lymphocyte leukemia. Study-level background: Healthy donors showed HLA-associated enrichment of the CDR3 'QG' motif. Study-level results: TRBV06-family usage was enriched in top patient clones (8/27) versus controls (2/35). Without HLA matching, higher CD4+ than CD8+ T-LGLL clonality could reflect small sample size. Roughly a quarter of private leukemic clonotypes occurred rarely in other patients' non-leukemic repertoires.

V lost 5 bases, J lost 7 bases, and 21 bases lay in between. The length of the CDR3 is 15 residues. The V gene's germline CDR1 is SGHNT and CDR2 YYREEE (reference sequence). The protocol was immunoSEQ multiplex PCR, while the TCRdb copy is restricted to in-frame clones and leaves out a portion. This table has under 40,000 clones, around 80% appearing once. Comment on this clone: Its specificity is not known.

The clonotype originates from a human donor in good health. The V and J genes are TRBV5-4 and TRBJ1-1, with D tentatively TRBD1 (5 bases). The sample consisted of CD4+ T cells from blood buffy coats. The CDR3 loop is CASRITGTAIHEAFF. CDR3 nucleotide sequence: TGTGCCAGCAGGATAACGGGGACTGCCATCCATGAAGCTTTCTTT.